The 21 T cell receptor beta chains below come from one sample, sequenced in a study of shared clonotypes between healthy human individuals. The table came from immunoSEQ multiplex PCR; TCRdb's copy has only in-frame clones and leaves some out. This table has millions of clones, roughly 96% appearing once. Sequencing used naive CD4+ T cells sorted from blood. Subset noted: CD45RA+ positively selected. These receptors were taken from a man aged 18 to 30 in good health.

This CDR3 reads CASSPFSLTVNTEAFF. DNA for the CDR3: TGTGCCAGCAGCCCCTTCTCTTTGACCGTTAACACTGAAGCTTTCTTT. The gene calls are TRBV9 and TRBJ1-1; no clear D. The V gene lost 4 bases and the J gene lost 2 bases, with 18 bases spanning the gap. From germline, CDR1 is SGDLS and CDR2 YYNGEE. The CDR3 runs to 16 residues.

CDR3 amino acids: CASQKLTGVEKLFF. The CDR3 DNA is TGCGCCAGCCAAAAACTGACAGGGGTCGAAAAACTGTTTTTT. The rearrangement joins TRBV5-1 to TRBJ1-4; 8 nucleotides match TRBD1. The CDR3 has 14 amino acids. The trim removed 7 bases at V and 8 bases at J, leaving 10 bases unmatched. The germline V gene encodes CDR1 SGHRS and CDR2 YFSETQ.

This chain connects TRBV27 to TRBJ2-6; TRBD1 or TRBD2 may be the D gene (5 bases each). There are 17 residues in the CDR3. Per the germline V gene, CDR1 is MNHEY and CDR2 is SMNVEV (reference sequence). The V and J ends lost 1 base and 0 bases respectively, with 10 bases between them. In nucleotides, the CDR3 is TGTGCCAGCAGTTTATGGGGGAGCGGCTCTGGGGCCAACGTCCTGACTTTC. This codes for CASSLWGSGSGANVLTF.

The J gene is TRBJ2-7, the V gene TRBV5-1; no clear D. There are 12 residues in the CDR3. V shed 0 bases and J shed 4 bases, with 5 bases lying between them. Germline CDR1 and CDR2: SGHRS and YFSETQ. CDR3 in DNA: TGCGCCAGCAGCTTGGGACGGTACGAGCAGTACTTC. It codes for CASSLGRYEQYF.

This chain uses TRBV29-1 with TRBJ2-7; D remains ambiguous. The ends were cut back, 4 bases at V and 0 bases at J, with 7 bases in the middle. The germline gives CDR1 SQVTM, CDR2 ANQGSEA. This CDR3 is 12 amino acids long. This CDR3 is CSVVSSSYEQYF. DNA of the CDR3: TGCAGCGTTGTATCCAGCTCCTACGAGCAGTACTTC.

A word on this clone: At one end the junction does not follow the germline gene, possibly because of a read error. The rearrangement uses TRBV6-1 and TRBJ1-1, with D possibly TRBD1 on 5 matching bases. This CDR3 has 14 residues. CDR1 is MNHNS and CDR2 is SASEGT in the germline V gene. The CDR3 spells CAGSSGTERTEAFF. Written as DNA, the CDR3 is TGTGCCGGCAGTTCCGGGACTGAGAGGACTGAAGCTTTCTTT.

The V gene is TRBV5-1, the J gene TRBJ2-2, with D possibly TRBD1 on 6 matching bases. Germline CDR1 reads SGHRS; CDR2 reads YFSETQ. Trimming cost V 2 bases and J 0 bases, with 11 bases left between them. The CDR3 has 16 amino acids. In nucleotides, the CDR3 is TGCGCCAGCAGCTTTAGGGACACGACGAACACCGGGGAGCTGTTTTTT. Amino acids: CASSFRDTTNTGELFF.

The chain joins TRBV6-5 to TRBJ1-1; D is undetermined. V lost 6 bases, J lost 3 bases, and 14 bases lay in between. The CDR3 has 14 residues. Germline V CDR1 and CDR2: MNHEY, SVGAGI. CDR3 coding DNA: TGTGCCAGCAGACCGCCAGTGGGGTACACTGAAGCTTTCTTT. Translation: CASRPPVGYTEAFF.

The chain combines TRBV28 with TRBJ2-3; D remains ambiguous. The CDR3 runs 13 residues. V lost 6 bases, J lost 6 bases, and 13 bases lay in between. CDR1 is MDHEN and CDR2 is SYDVKM in the germline V gene. The CDR3 spells CASRLPNSDTQYF. DNA of the CDR3: TGTGCCAGCAGGTTGCCTAATAGCGATACGCAGTATTTT.

This chain joins TRBV9 and TRBJ1-2; D remains ambiguous. The CDR3 covers 15 residues. V was shortened by 4 bases and J by 2 bases, with 15 bases between the two germline ends. Looked up from germline, CDR1 is SGDLS and CDR2 is YYNGEE. This CDR3 is CASSPRTLINYGYTF. DNA for the CDR3: TGTGCCAGCAGCCCTCGGACCCTAATAAACTATGGCTACACCTTC.

The V gene is TRBV30, the J gene TRBJ1-4, with 7 bases aligning to TRBD1. The CDR3 length is 13 residues. The germline CDR1 and CDR2 sequences are GTSNPN and SVGIG (reference sequence). V lost 7 bases and J lost 7; bases outside the gene matches: 9. The CDR3 sequence: CASNRGNGEKLFF. The CDR3 region has the DNA TGTGCCTCTAACAGGGGAAACGGTGAAAAACTGTTTTTT.

A word on this clone: Other DNA variants within this sample encode the same CDR3. The chain uses TRBV20-1 and TRBJ2-3; no clear D. V was shortened by 5 bases and J by 5 bases, with 8 bases between the two germline ends. CDR1 and CDR2 from the germline V gene are DFQATT and SNEGSKA (reference sequence). This CDR3 contains 11 residues. The CDR3 sequence: CSARLGDTQYF. In DNA form, the CDR3 reads TGCAGTGCTCGGCTGGGAGATACGCAGTATTTT.

The chain uses TRBV5-4 and TRBJ2-1; 10 bases are shared with TRBD2. Germline lookup yields CDR1 SGHNT and CDR2 YYREEE (reference sequence). The CDR3 is 15 amino acids. V was clipped by 4 bases and J by 6 bases; unmatched bases: 7. The CDR3: CASSEQTSGRNEQFF. CDR3 nucleotides: TGTGCCAGCAGCGAACAGACTAGCGGGCGCAATGAGCAGTTCTTC.

A remark on this clone: The identical CDR3 is also encoded by other nucleotide sequences in the sample. The V gene is TRBV11-2, the J gene TRBJ2-5; D gene unclear. V shed 1 base and J shed 2 bases, with 8 bases lying between them. The CDR3 runs to 14 residues. CDR1 is SGHAT and CDR2 is FQNNGV in the germline V gene. As DNA, the CDR3 is TGTGCCAGCAGCTTAGGTCGCAGGCAAGAGACCCAGTACTTC. Translated: CASSLGRRQETQYF.

Turning to this clone: Being one base from a much bigger clone, this may be a read error. Other nucleotide sequences in the sample specify the same CDR3. The J gene is TRBJ2-7, the V gene TRBV2; D unresolved. This CDR3 is built from 12 residues. Trimming left V 6 bases short and J 0 bases short, with 6 bases between. Germline CDR1 reads SNHLY; CDR2 reads FYNNEI. In nucleotides, the CDR3 is TGTGCCAGCAGCCTCAGCTCCTACGAGCAGTACTTC. It translates to CASSLSSYEQYF.

The CDR3, as DNA: TGTGCCAGCAGCGAAGGGACAGGGGGCTATGGCTACACCTTC. It codes for CASSEGTGGYGYTF. The chain recombines TRBV7-9 with TRBJ1-2; 11 bases are shared with TRBD1. The CDR3 consists of 14 residues. CDR1 is SEHNR and CDR2 is FQNEAQ in the germline V gene (reference sequence). V shed 5 bases, J shed 4 bases, and the junction held 3 bases outside the gene matches.

The chain carries TRBV25-1 and TRBJ1-3, with a tentative D call TRBD1 (5 bases). Trimming stripped 5 bases from V and 0 bases from J, with 8 bases between. This CDR3 region has 14 residues. Germline-derived CDR1 and CDR2 are MGHDK and SYGVNS. The CDR3 loop is CASSPGPSGNTIYF. For the CDR3, the DNA is TGTGCCAGCAGTCCAGGGCCCTCTGGAAACACCATATATTTT.

The rearrangement joins TRBV5-4 to TRBJ2-3, with 8 positions matching TRBD1. The CDR3 sequence is 15 residues long. CDR1 and CDR2 (germline): SGHNT, YYREEE (reference sequence). J was trimmed by 3 bases and V by 10 bases; bases with no gene match: 13. CDR3 amino acids: CACRERTGMTDTQYF. The CDR3 DNA reads as TGTGCCTGCCGAGAGAGGACAGGGATGACAGATACGCAGTATTTT.

Of note for this clone: The same CDR3 is also encoded by other DNA sequences in this sample. This chain links TRBV2 with TRBJ2-7; D remains unclear. Trimming pared 5 bases from V and 4 bases from J, leaving 6 bases between. The CDR3 runs to 11 residues. From germline, CDR1 is SNHLY and CDR2 FYNNEI. DNA of the CDR3: TGTGCCAGCAGTTTAAATTACGAGCAGTACTTC. Its protein is CASSLNYEQYF.

In nucleotides, the CDR3 is TGTGCCAGCAGCTTTTTTTCCGTCGGCCCCTCTGGAAACACCATATATTTT. This sequence encodes CASSFFSVGPSGNTIYF. The rearrangement uses TRBV5-4 and TRBJ1-3; D gene ambiguous. Per the germline V gene, CDR1 is SGHNT and CDR2 is YYREEE (reference sequence). Trimming took 2 bases from V and 0 from J, leaving 15 bases between them. The CDR3 is 17 amino acids.

The chain combines TRBV4-1 with TRBJ2-2; TRBD2 agrees at 11 bases. The CDR3 covers 17 residues. Germline V gene data show CDR1 as MGHRA and CDR2 as YSYEKL. Trimming at V came to 6 bases and at J to 4 bases, leaving 10 bases not matched to a gene. In nucleotides, the CDR3 is TGCGCCAGCAGTAAGCGACTAGCGGGATTGGCCACCGGGGAGCTGTTTTTT. It codes for CASSKRLAGLATGELFF.